This TCR beta chain was sequenced in a study of CD4 T cells in relation to SARS-CoV-2 and coronaviruses. The overall study: ViraFEST: approximately nine-day antigen culture of PBMCs, then TCR beta CDR3 sequencing. Negative control cultures got HIV-1 Nef peptides or no peptide.

This clone was observed a handful of times. What it recognizes is unknown. The unexposed donors gave CD4+ T cells in about 2010-2019, prior to COVID-19. Isolation of CD4+ T cells took place after roughly nine days in culture. As cell numbers allowed, unexposed-donor CD4+ T cells faced SARS-CoV-2 S/N and four cold-coronavirus spikes. General observations from the study: Samples before the pandemic and after infection were not matched within any donor.

Produced via immunoSEQ multiplex PCR; TCRdb's table is partial and in-frame only. The sample lists over 25,000 clones, 65% to 85% occurring once. V gave up 6 bases and J gave up 2 bases; unmatched junction bases: 12. Germline assignment: CDR1 SNHLY and CDR2 FYNNEI. This CDR3 spans 17 amino acids. Source material: CD4+ T cells from PBMCs, cultured in vitro. The clonotype was recovered from a human donor in good health. The chain recombines TRBV2 with TRBJ2-3; 9 positions match TRBD2. DNA of the CDR3: TGTGCCAGCAGGAAGGGGTGGCTAGCGGGGTACACAGATACGCAGTATTTT. Translating gives CASRKGWLAGYTDTQYF.